These T cell receptor beta chains were read from a single sample in a study of T cells in tuberculosis. The table came from immunoSEQ multiplex PCR; TCRdb's copy has only in-frame clones and leaves some out. The sample yields 30,000 or so clones, approximately 85% seen once. Sequenced here: PBMCs, sampled at tuberculosis diagnosis. These receptors all stem from an adult with tuberculosis. CDR3s include the opening cysteine and the closing phenylalanine or tryptophan. D genes are given only for firm matches. Size is stated for part of the rows, as once, few or many counts, or as a class when the clone is expanded.

J gene | clone size | V gene | D gene | CDR3 DNA | CDR3 protein
TRBJ1-4 | once | TRBV19 | - | TGTGCCAGTAGCGTGCGGAGTAATGAAAAACTGTTTTTT | CASSVRSNEKLFF
TRBJ1-2 | - | TRBV5-8 | - | TGTGCCAGCAGCTTGGATGGCAGTAACTATGGCTACACCTTC | CASSLDGSNYGYTF
TRBJ2-7 | - | TRBV5-8 | TRBD2 | TGTGCCAGCAGCTTGGTTACTAGCGGGGTTCCCTACGAGCAGTACTTC | CASSLVTSGVPYEQYF
TRBJ2-7 | - | TRBV9 | TRBD2 | TGTGCCAGCAGCATCCCGGGACTAGCGGGAGGTGAGAGTTTGGAGCAGTACTTC | CASSIPGLAGGESLEQYF
TRBJ2-5 | - | TRBV2 | TRBD2 | TGTGCCAGCACCGAGCTAGCGGGGGGGCCTGGGACCCAGTACTTC | CASTELAGGPGTQYF
TRBJ2-1 | - | TRBV11-3 | TRBD1 | TGTGCCAGCAGCTTAGATGGAACAGGGGCGGAGAGCTCCTACAATGAGCAGTTCTTC | CASSLDGTGAESSYNEQFF
TRBJ2-5 | - | TRBV5-6 | TRBD1 | TGTGCCAGCAGCCGAAATGAGGGGGCCCAAGAGACCCAGTACTTC | CASSRNEGAQETQYF
TRBJ2-3 | - | TRBV5-1 | - | TGCGCCAGCAGCTTGGAGTTGAGAGGGCTCACAGATACGCAGTATTTT | CASSLELRGLTDTQYF
TRBJ2-3 | - | TRBV19 | TRBD2 | TGTGCCAGTAGTACTTCATGGACTAGCGCAAGCACAGATACGCAGTATTTT | CASSTSWTSASTDTQYF
TRBJ1-3 | - | TRBV2 | - | TGTGCCAGCAGGCCTATGGACACCTATGGAAACACCATATATTTT | CASRPMDTYGNTIYF
TRBJ2-2 | - | TRBV10-1 | - | TGCGCCAGCAGTGAGTTAACCGGGGAGCTGTTTTTT | CASSELTGELFF
TRBJ2-2 | - | TRBV6-1 | TRBD2 | TGTGCCAGCAAGGAGCGGGAGTACACCGGGGAGCTGTTTTTT | CASKEREYTGELFF
TRBJ2-1 | - | TRBV25-1 | - | TGTGCCACCTCAGGGATGGGGGGGCAGGGTGAGCAGTTCTTC | CATSGMGGQGEQFF
TRBJ2-6 | - | TRBV19 | - | TGTGCCAGTAGTATCAGGGTATATGGGGCCAACGTCCTGACTTTC | CASSIRVYGANVLTF
TRBJ2-7 | - | TRBV6-5 | TRBD2 | TGTGCCAGCTATGGGACTAGCGGGAATTCCTACGAGCAGTACTTC | CASYGTSGNSYEQYF
TRBJ2-1 | - | TRBV25-1 | - | TGTGCCAGCAGTGCCCAAGGACTGGTTTTTGGGGAGCAGTTCTTC | CASSAQGLVFGEQFF
TRBJ1-1 | - | TRBV19 | - | TGTGCCAGTAATACAGGGATGAACACTGAAGCTTTCTTT | CASNTGMNTEAFF
TRBJ1-6 | once | TRBV30 | - | TGTGCCTGGCCGTACAGGGACGGTCAGAATTCACCCCTCCACTTT | CAWPYRDGQNSPLHF
TRBJ1-6 | - | TRBV7-2 | - | TGTGCCAGCAGCTCCGAGGTACAGGGTTGGAATTCACCCCTCCACTTT | CASSSEVQGWNSPLHF
TRBJ2-7 | - | TRBV30 | - | TGTGCCTGGAGTGTAATTGGGCCCAGCTACGAGCAGTACTTC | CAWSVIGPSYEQYF
TRBJ1-4 | - | TRBV9 | TRBD1 | TGTGCCAGCAGCCAGGCCGGACAGGTTAATGAAAAACTGTTTTTT | CASSQAGQVNEKLFF
TRBJ1-5 | - | TRBV30 | TRBD1 | TGTGCCTGGGGGGGACAGAGCAATCAGCCCCAGCATTTT | CAWGGQSNQPQHF
TRBJ2-7 | - | TRBV21-1 | - | TGTGCCAGCAGCAAAGCGCTGAACGAGATTCCCTACGAGCAGTACTTC | CASSKALNEIPYEQYF
TRBJ1-5 | - | TRBV28 | TRBD1 | TGTGCCAGCGTTGACAGGGGAAATCAGCCCCAGCATTTT | CASVDRGNQPQHF
TRBJ1-1 | - | TRBV9 | TRBD1 | TGTGCCAGCAGCCCCCGACAGGGGGCTAACACTGAAGCTTTCTTT | CASSPRQGANTEAFF
TRBJ2-7 | - | TRBV29-1 | TRBD1 | TGCAGCGTTGAGTTTGAGGGGGACAGGGCGATCAACGAGCAGTACTTC | CSVEFEGDRAINEQYF
TRBJ2-2 | - | TRBV5-1 | - | TGCGCCAGCAGCAGAGGGACGACTACGCGGGGTACCGGGGAGCTGTTTTTT | CASSRGTTTRGTGELFF
TRBJ1-4 | - | TRBV7-2 | TRBD1 | TGTGCCAGCAGCCGACAGGGACAAGGGACTAATGAAAAACTGTTTTTT | CASSRQGQGTNEKLFF
TRBJ1-1 | - | TRBV6-5 | - | TGTGCCAGCAGCTCCCAAGGTGGAGGGGACACTGAAGCTTTCTTT | CASSSQGGGDTEAFF
TRBJ2-1 | once | TRBV30 | - | TGTGCCTGGGAGGCGGGGAGCTCCTACAATGAGCAGTTCTTC | CAWEAGSSYNEQFF
TRBJ1-5 | once | TRBV30 | TRBD1 | TGTGCCTGGAGCACAGGGGGCCTCGGGAATCAGCCCCAGCATTTT | CAWSTGGLGNQPQHF
TRBJ1-2 | few | TRBV10-1 | TRBD1 | TGCGCCAGGGACAGGGTACTTAGCTACACCTTC | CARDRVLSYTF
TRBJ2-5 | - | TRBV7-6 | - | TGTGCCAGCATGGACACTGAAGAGACCCAGTACTTC | CASMDTEETQYF
TRBJ2-5 | once | TRBV7-3 | TRBD2 | TGTGCCAGCAGCCCCGGGACTAGCGCCGATCCGTACCAAGAGACCCAGTACTTC | CASSPGTSADPYQETQYF
TRBJ1-1 | - | TRBV18 | TRBD1 | TGTGCCAGCTCCTACGGACAGGGGAGAACTGAAGCTTTCTTT | CASSYGQGRTEAFF
TRBJ2-1 | - | TRBV11-3 | TRBD2 | TGTGCCAGCAGCTTATCGGGCAAGCGGGATAACAATGAGCAGTTCTTC | CASSLSGKRDNNEQFF
TRBJ2-1 | - | TRBV6-1 | TRBD2 | TGTGCCAGCAGTGCGGGGACTAGCATCAATGAGCAGTTCTTC | CASSAGTSINEQFF
TRBJ2-2 | - | TRBV27 | - | TGTGCCAGCTCTCAGGGGTCCGGGGAGCTGTTTTTT | CASSQGSGELFF
TRBJ2-5 | - | TRBV28 | - | TGTGCCAGCAGTTTACCGAGCAGGAAAGAGACCCAGTACTTC | CASSLPSRKETQYF
TRBJ2-2 | - | TRBV19 | - | TGTGCCAGTAGTATAGCAAGGGGTCACACCGGGGAGCTGTTTTTT | CASSIARGHTGELFF
TRBJ1-5 | - | TRBV25-1 | - | TGTGCCAGCAGTGATATCGGGGGCAATCAGCCCCAGCATTTT | CASSDIGGNQPQHF
TRBJ1-1 | - | TRBV6-4 | - | TGTGCCAGCAGTGACGGGGGGGGAGCTTTCTTT | CASSDGGGAFF
TRBJ1-3 | - | TRBV5-6 | TRBD1 | TGTGCCAGCAGCTTGGATACAGGGGCGCGAGAAAACACCATATATTTT | CASSLDTGARENTIYF
TRBJ1-2 | - | TRBV4-1 | TRBD1 | TGCGCCAGCAGCCAAGCGGGACAGGGCCTCTATGGCTACACCTTC | CASSQAGQGLYGYTF
TRBJ2-5 | few | TRBV10-3 | - | TGTGCCATCAGTTATACAGGGTTTCCCCAAGAGACCCAGTACTTC | CAISYTGFPQETQYF
TRBJ2-7 | - | TRBV28 | - | TGTGCCAGCAGTTTCATTGCCAAGAGCTCCTACGAGCAGTACTTC | CASSFIAKSSYEQYF
TRBJ2-2 | - | TRBV6-4 | - | TGTGCCAGCCAAGAACAGGGCGGAAGCACCGGGGAGCTGTTTTTT | CASQEQGGSTGELFF
TRBJ2-7 | - | TRBV10-2 | TRBD2 | TGCGCCAGCAGTGAGTCGCTAGCGGGAGGACTTGGTACCTACGAGCAGTACTTC | CASSESLAGGLGTYEQYF
TRBJ2-2 | - | TRBV5-1 | TRBD2 | TGCGCCAGCAGCCTCCTGGCGGGGGGTTCCACCGGGGAGCTGTTTTTT | CASSLLAGGSTGELFF
TRBJ2-2 | once | TRBV9 | TRBD1 | TGTGCCAGCAGCCCAGGGGGCTCCGGGGAGCTGTTTTTT | CASSPGGSGELFF
TRBJ1-2 | - | TRBV10-1 | - | TGCGCCAGCAGTGAATTTGACAGGCACTATGGCTACACCTTC | CASSEFDRHYGYTF
TRBJ1-2 | - | TRBV6-5 | - | TGTGCCAGCAGTTACAGAGAAACCTATGGCTACACCTTC | CASSYRETYGYTF
TRBJ2-7 | - | TRBV6-5 | TRBD1 | TGTGCCAGCAGTTACGACAGGGGCAACGAGCAGTACTTC | CASSYDRGNEQYF
TRBJ2-7 | once | TRBV6-5 | TRBD2 | TGTGCCAGCAGTTACTCTAGCGGGAGCTCCTACGAGCAGTACTTC | CASSYSSGSSYEQYF
TRBJ1-1 | - | TRBV19 | TRBD1 | TGTGCCAGTAGTATAGATATGTCGGGACAGGGAAGGGGTGAAGCTTTCTTT | CASSIDMSGQGRGEAFF
TRBJ2-2 | - | TRBV7-3 | - | TGTGCCAGCAGGGACAGACCGAACACCGGGGAGCTGTTTTTT | CASRDRPNTGELFF
TRBJ1-1 | - | TRBV11-2 | - | TGTGCCAGCATTAGCACAGGGTCAAACACTGAAGCTTTCTTT | CASISTGSNTEAFF